The clone carrying this TCR beta chain was detected once. Its specificity is not known. These data come from a study of cytomegalovirus exposure and HLA in healthy donors. Study-wide results and caveats: Diagnosis of cytomegalovirus status made by the classifier reportedly showed high specificity and sensitivity.

Clones were read by immunoSEQ multiplex PCR, and TCRdb kept only the in-frame ones, dropping some. This sample has some 140,000 clones, with approximately 85% found just once. V dropped 2 bases and J dropped 4; count of bases not matched to a gene: 4. Germline V lookup: CDR1 MNHEY, CDR2 SMNVEV (reference sequence). This CDR3 contains 16 residues. Specimen: PBMCs. V and J are TRBV27 and TRBJ2-1, with 11 bases identical to TRBD2. The sequence was collected from a woman in her 30s in good health and CMV-seronegative. The CDR3 coding sequence is TGTGCCAGCAGTTTAAGACTAGCGGGGACTTACAATGAGCAGTTCTTC. It specifies CASSLRLAGTYNEQFF.